The 28 T cell receptor beta chains below come from one sample, sequenced in a study of blood T cell repertoires in COVID-19. Profiled with immunoSEQ multiplex PCR; TCRdb holds only in-frame clones, not every one. The sample has 250,000 to 350,000 clones; approximately 84% are singletons. Sequenced material: peripheral blood. The source of these receptors is a human donor with COVID-19, enrolled during active disease. The donor label of this sample is uncertain.

J is TRBJ2-1 and V is TRBV28; D call uncertain. V lost 5 bases and J lost 5, with 19 bases in between. The CDR3 loop spans 16 amino acids. Looked up from germline, CDR1 is MDHEN and CDR2 is SYDVKM. This CDR3 is CASSRRLGAPHNEQFF. The DNA of the CDR3 is TGTGCCAGCAGTCGACGCCTAGGCGCCCCCCACAATGAGCAGTTCTTC.

The sample holds many counts of this clone. The gene calls are TRBV12-3 or TRBV12-4 and TRBJ2-1; D not resolved. V shed 6 bases and J shed 7 bases, with 10 bases lying between them. This CDR3 has 12 residues. CDR3 DNA: TGTGCCAGCAGGGCGACTGGTAATGAGCAGTTCTTC. Translation gives CASRATGNEQFF.

This clone was picked up one time. The V and J genes are TRBV7-3 and TRBJ2-1, with TRBD2 identical over 14 bases. Germline lookup yields CDR1 SGHTA and CDR2 FQGTGA. The CDR3 has 14 residues. After removal of 8 bases from V and 7 bases from J, the junction contained 4 bases not matched to a gene. CDR3 residues: CASGTSGSGNEQFF. The DNA for the CDR3 is TGTGCCAGCGGGACTAGCGGGAGTGGGAATGAGCAGTTCTTC.

V and J are TRBV9 and TRBJ1-4, with a tentative D call TRBD1 (5 bases). Per the germline V gene, CDR1 is SGDLS and CDR2 is YYNGEE. This CDR3 has 15 amino acids. The V end was cut by 2 bases, the J end by 6 bases, with 14 bases between. DNA of the CDR3: TGTGCCAGCAGCGTTAATTCCAGGGCTGATGAAAAACTGTTTTTT. Protein: CASSVNSRADEKLFF.

This clone was found a few times. The J gene is TRBJ1-1, the V gene TRBV19, with 7 bases fitting TRBD1. CDR1 is LNHDA and CDR2 is SQIVND in the germline V gene (reference sequence). The CDR3 consists of 15 residues. Trimming at V came to 7 bases and at J to 0 bases, leaving 8 bases not matched to a gene. CDR3 sequence: CASTHDRALNTEAFF. The DNA for the CDR3 is TGTGCCAGTACCCATGACAGGGCTTTGAACACTGAAGCTTTCTTT. Using reference TRBV19 and TRBJ1-1 for the parts outside the CDR3, the full variable domain is DGGITQSPKYLFRKEGQNVTLSCEQNLNHDAMYWYRQDPGQGLRLIYYSQIVNDFQKGDIAEGYSVSREKKESFPLTVTSAQKNPTAFYLCASTHDRALNTEAFFGQGTRLTVV.

The chain couples TRBV13 to TRBJ2-7, with D possibly matching TRBD1 (6 bases). Per germline, CDR1 PRHDT and CDR2 FYEKMQ (reference sequence). V lost 5 bases to trimming and J lost 5 bases, with 19 bases between them. The CDR3 sequence is 15 residues long. CDR3 loop: CASSLVRAGVHEQYF. The CDR3 DNA reads as TGTGCCAGCAGCCTGGTCCGGGCAGGGGTCCACGAGCAGTACTTC.

This rearrangement joins TRBV19 to TRBJ1-2; 8 bases match TRBD1. Germline-derived CDR1 and CDR2 are LNHDA and SQIVND (reference sequence). The CDR3 totals 13 residues. This CDR3 is CACSISTGAGYTF. CDR3 in DNA: TGTGCTTGCAGTATCTCGACAGGGGCCGGCTACACCTTC. The whole variable domain, filled in from reference TRBV19 and TRBJ1-2, reads DGGITQSPKYLFRKEGQNVTLSCEQNLNHDAMYWYRQDPGQGLRLIYYSQIVNDFQKGDIAEGYSVSREKKESFPLTVTSAQKNPTAFYLCACSISTGAGYTFGSGTRLTVV.

A few counts support this clone. The chain recombines TRBV19 with TRBJ1-6; D unresolved. Germline-derived CDR1 and CDR2 are LNHDA and SQIVND (reference sequence). The CDR3 spans 13 residues. With 7 bases removed from V and 5 bases from J, the gap between germline ends came to 9 bases. As DNA, the CDR3 is TGTGCCAGTAAACAGCCGAATAATTCACCCCTCCACTTT. Translating gives CASKQPNNSPLHF.

This chain uses TRBV5-1 with TRBJ2-3, with D uncertain. CDR3 length: 17 amino acids. Germline CDR1 is SGHRS and CDR2 is YFSETQ. V was clipped by 4 bases and J by 0 bases, with 18 bases between them. The CDR3 here is CASSPRPGYTSTDTQYF. Here the CDR3 DNA reads TGCGCCAGCAGCCCCCGCCCCGGGTATACTAGCACAGATACGCAGTATTTT.

The chain employs TRBV11-3 and TRBJ2-7; 12 bases line up with TRBD2. The CDR3 has 16 amino acids. J lost 2 bases, V lost 5 bases, and 7 bases had no gene match. The germline gives CDR1 SGHNT, CDR2 YENEEA. The CDR3 region has the DNA TGTGCCAGCAGCGGTACTAGCGGGAGGCCCCCCTACGAGCAGTACTTC. Encoded protein: CASSGTSGRPPYEQYF.

V and J are TRBV6-2 or TRBV6-3 and TRBJ1-2; the match to TRBD1 covers 7 bases. Germline trimming cut 4 bases from V and 7 bases from J; bases unmatched to any gene: 9. The germline V gene has CDR1 MNHEY and CDR2 SVGEGT. The CDR3 is 14 residues long. DNA for the CDR3: TGTGCCAGCAGTTTCACCAGGGGGTTGAGTGGCTACACCTTC. Translating gives CASSFTRGLSGYTF.

The rearrangement joins TRBV5-4 to TRBJ1-1; TRBD1 is a possible D gene (6 bases). Germline V gene sequence: CDR1 SGHNT, CDR2 YYREEE (reference sequence). The CDR3 has 15 residues. Trimming cost V 3 bases and J 4 bases, with 16 bases left between them. The CDR3 loop reads CASSWGGQISTEAFF. CDR3 bases: TGTGCCAGCAGCTGGGGGGGACAAATTTCCACTGAAGCTTTCTTT.

This rearrangement joins TRBV5-4 to TRBJ2-3, with a possible D match to TRBD2 (5 bases). The CDR3 runs 15 residues. V lost 7 bases and J 0 bases, leaving 15 bases between the germline ends. CDR1 and CDR2 from the germline V gene are SGHNT and YYREEE (reference sequence). The CDR3 here is CASYSESPSTDTQYF. DNA for the CDR3: TGTGCCAGCTATAGCGAGAGCCCTAGCACAGATACGCAGTATTTT.

The chain uses TRBV5-4 and TRBJ2-1; maybe TRBD2 (5 bases). V was cut by 4 bases and J by 4 bases, with 15 bases left in between. The V gene's germline CDR1 is SGHNT and CDR2 YYREEE (reference sequence). This CDR3 is 15 amino acids long. Written as DNA, the CDR3 is TGTGCCAGCAGCAAGGACTCGGGCGGGTACAATGAGCAGTTCTTC. It yields the protein CASSKDSGGYNEQFF.

In this sample, this clone turned up once. The chain couples TRBV5-1 to TRBJ2-3; 7 nucleotides agree with TRBD2. The CDR3 has 15 residues. Germline trimming cut 5 bases from V and 0 bases from J; bases unmatched to any gene: 6. Germline CDR1 and CDR2: SGHRS and YFSETQ. In DNA form, the CDR3 reads TGCGCCAGCAGTCGGGCTAGCGGTAGCACAGATACGCAGTATTTT. Translated, it gives CASSRASGSTDTQYF.

CDR3 amino acids: CASSSGTGVSYEQYF. The CDR3 nucleotides read TGTGCCAGCAGCTCCGGGACAGGGGTTTCCTACGAGCAGTACTTC. The V and J genes are TRBV7-2 and TRBJ2-7; 10 bases map to TRBD1. From germline, CDR1 is SGHTA and CDR2 FQGNSA. The CDR3 length is 15 residues. V shed 4 bases, J shed 1 base, and the junction held 4 bases outside the gene matches.

This clone appeared a single time. The gene calls are TRBV2 and TRBJ1-1, with D possibly matching TRBD1 (6 bases). This CDR3 has 14 residues. Trimming removed 2 bases at V and 10 bases at J, with 17 bases between. Germline V gene lookup returns CDR1 SNHLY and CDR2 FYNNEI. The CDR3 nucleotides read TGTGCCAGCAGTGAATGGGGGGGCGACAGGAGAGCTTTCTTT. It translates to CASSEWGGDRRAFF.

The rearrangement joins TRBV19 to TRBJ1-1; no clear D gene. The CDR3 totals 14 residues. Germline CDR1 LNHDA, CDR2 SQIVND (reference sequence). V lost 2 bases and J lost 3, with 10 bases in between. CDR3 loop: CASSISFGDTEAFF. CDR3 DNA sequence: TGTGCCAGTAGTATAAGCTTCGGAGACACTGAAGCTTTCTTT.

In its sample, this clone was seen a few times. The rearrangement uses TRBV19 and TRBJ2-7, with TRBD2 matching 13 bases. CDR1 is LNHDA, CDR2 SQIVND, per germline (reference sequence). This CDR3 is built from 14 residues. V gave up 9 bases and J gave up 1 base; unmatched junction bases: 3. The CDR3 sequence: CASSGLAGSYEQYF. The CDR3 bases are TGTGCCAGCTCGGGACTAGCGGGATCCTACGAGCAGTACTTC.

The chain links TRBV10-3 to TRBJ2-1, with 13 bases matching TRBD2. Germline lookup yields CDR1 ENHRY and CDR2 SYGVKD. The CDR3 contains 15 residues. J lost 10 bases, V lost 8 bases, and 11 bases had no gene match. The CDR3 is CAIGGTSGKIREQFF. CDR3 nucleotides: TGTGCCATCGGCGGGACTAGCGGGAAGATTAGGGAGCAGTTCTTC.

This clone was observed a few times. This chain links TRBV29-1 with TRBJ2-5; D gene uncertain. Germline values: CDR1 SQVTM, CDR2 ANQGSEA. The CDR3 runs 11 residues. The V end was cut by 5 bases, the J end by 5 bases, with 9 bases between. The CDR3 region has the DNA TGCAGCGTTCCCGCAGCGGAGACCCAGTACTTC. This codes for CSVPAAETQYF. Supplemented by reference TRBV29-1 and TRBJ2-5, the full variable domain reads SAVISQKPSRDICQRGTSLTIQCQVDSQVTMMFWYRQQPGQSLTLIATANQGSEATYESGFVIDKFPISRPNLTFSTLTVSNMSPEDSSIYLCSVPAAETQYFGPGTRLLVL.

The chain carries TRBV9 and TRBJ1-1, with D possibly TRBD1 on 5 matching bases. Trimming took 3 bases from V and 1 from J, leaving 10 bases between them. The CDR3 runs to 14 residues. Germline V gene lookup returns CDR1 SGDLS and CDR2 YYNGEE. CDR3 sequence reads: CASSALTANTEAFF. In DNA, the CDR3 is TGTGCCAGCAGCGCCCTGACAGCGAACACTGAAGCTTTCTTT.

The genes are TRBV3-1 (or the pseudogene TRBV3-2) and TRBJ2-7, with unresolved D. The CDR3 has 12 amino acids. V lost 4 bases and J lost 3, with 7 bases in between. Germline CDR1 LGHDT, CDR2 YNNKEL (reference sequence). CDR3 in DNA: TGTGCCAGCAGCCCGCGACTCTACGAGCAGTACTTC. Protein product: CASSPRLYEQYF.

This clone was observed many times. The chain couples TRBV6-5 to TRBJ1-3, with D hard to call. Trimming stripped 0 bases from V and 0 bases from J, with 6 bases between. Germline CDR1 is MNHEY and CDR2 is SVGAGI. There are 15 residues in the CDR3. The CDR3 DNA reads as TGTGCCAGCAGTTACTCGCCGGTCTCTGGAAACACCATATATTTT. It yields the protein CASSYSPVSGNTIYF.

The chain carries TRBV19 and TRBJ2-7; TRBD1 agrees at 9 bases. Germline values: CDR1 LNHDA, CDR2 SQIVND (reference sequence). The CDR3 sequence is 14 residues long. Unmatched junction bases numbered 8, after V lost 6 bases and J lost 5 bases. The CDR3, as DNA: TGTGCCAGTAGCGGGACAGGGAAACTTGACGAGCAGTACTTC. Translated, it gives CASSGTGKLDEQYF.

With regard to this clone: This same CDR3 is encoded by further DNA sequences in the sample. The gene calls are TRBV12-3 or TRBV12-4 and TRBJ1-5; no clear D. The CDR3 is 13 amino acids. V gave up 1 base and J gave up 4 bases, with 5 bases separating them. CDR3 loop: CASSLGQNQPQHF. CDR3 nucleotide sequence: TGTGCCAGCAGTTTAGGACAAAATCAGCCCCAGCATTTT.

This clone has only one observation. As DNA, the CDR3 is TGTGCCAGCAGCTTAGCCGCAGGGGCGAGGGGAAACACCATATATTTT. This encodes CASSLAAGARGNTIYF. This chain links TRBV7-2 with TRBJ1-3, with D possibly matching TRBD1 (6 bases). Germline V gene data show CDR1 as SGHTA and CDR2 as FQGNSA. V lost 0 bases, J lost 4 bases, and 13 bases lay in between. This CDR3 spans 16 amino acids.

V and J are TRBV7-2 and TRBJ2-7; 7 bases align to TRBD1. Losses at the gene ends were 5 bases for V and 2 bases for J; bases not matched to a gene: 6. The CDR3 is made up of 14 amino acids. Looked up from germline, CDR1 is SGHTA and CDR2 is FQGNSA. The CDR3 loop reads CASSLGTVPYEQYF. The CDR3 nucleotides read TGTGCCAGCAGCCTCGGGACAGTACCCTACGAGCAGTACTTC. Full variable domain (outside the CDR3, taken from reference TRBV7-2 and TRBJ2-7): GAGVSQSPSNKVTEKGKDVELRCDPISGHTALYWYRQSLGQGLEFLIYFQGNSAPDKSGLPSDRFSAERTGGSVSTLTIQRTQQEDSAVYLCASSLGTVPYEQYFGPGTRLTVT.